This T cell receptor (beta chain) was sequenced for a study of identical twins. Study findings and constraints: Shared out-of-frame alpha sequences (those common to twins) showed excess low generation probability.

Deletions cut 0 bases from V and 5 bases from J, with 7 bases between. This CDR3 has 13 residues. The V gene's germline CDR1 is SGHDT and CDR2 YYEEEE. This clonotype was found a few times. Its antigen is still unknown. MiXCR was run by TCRdb on the 5' RACE reads, yielding one entry per CDR3 protein. The sample consists of under 250,000 distinct CDR3 sequences, about 12% of them appearing once. The sample also formed part of further work on yellow fever vaccine responses in identical twins.

The clonotype comes from a young woman in good health. Specimen: memory (CD45RO+) T cells sorted from blood. This chain links TRBV5-6 with TRBJ2-3; no clear D gene. The CDR3 protein is CASSLAWEDTQYF. The CDR3 DNA is TGTGCCAGCAGCTTGGCGTGGGAAGATACGCAGTATTTT.